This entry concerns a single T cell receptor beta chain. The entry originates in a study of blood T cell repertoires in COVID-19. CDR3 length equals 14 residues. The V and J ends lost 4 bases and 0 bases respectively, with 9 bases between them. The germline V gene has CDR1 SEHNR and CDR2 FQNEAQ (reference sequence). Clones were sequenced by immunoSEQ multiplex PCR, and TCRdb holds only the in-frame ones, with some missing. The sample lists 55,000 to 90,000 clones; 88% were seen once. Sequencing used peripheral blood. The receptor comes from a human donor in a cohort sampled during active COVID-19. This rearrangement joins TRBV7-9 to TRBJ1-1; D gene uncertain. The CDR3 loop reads CASSWEELNTEAFF. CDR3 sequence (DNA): TGTGCCAGCAGCTGGGAGGAGCTGAACACTGAAGCTTTCTTT. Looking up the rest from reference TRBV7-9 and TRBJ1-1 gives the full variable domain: DTGVSQNPRHKITKRGQNVTFRCDPISEHNRLYWYRQTLGQGPEFLTYFQNEAQLEKSRLLSDRFSAERPKGSFSTLEIQRTEQGDSAMYLCASSWEELNTEAFFGQGTRLTVV.